This T cell receptor (beta chain) was retrieved from a study of spatial heterogeneity in lung cancer. Study overall: When available, follow-up PBMC samples taken a median of approximately two years after resection were sequenced. Raw reads contained each unique TCR and UMI combination more than ten times on average.

The CDR3 is 13 residues long. Germline V gene data show CDR1 as SGHTA and CDR2 as FQGTGA. Trimming cost V 7 bases and J 2 bases, with 11 bases left between them. This clonotype was found a few times. Described time point: blood at routine non-recurrence follow-up after resection. TCRs were sequenced from unsorted whole RNA of tumor, nontumor lung or PBMC. TCRdb called the 5' RACE reads again in MiXCR, with one record for every CDR3 protein. Among roughly 120,000 distinct CDR3 sequences listed, less than 15% were seen once. This sample comprised PBMCs, obtained at follow-up. The TCR originated in a male donor with early-stage non-small cell lung cancer. The J gene is TRBJ2-5, the V gene TRBV7-3, with D possibly matching TRBD2 (6 bases). DNA of the CDR3: TGTGCCAGCAACGGGGGACCTCAAGAGACCCAGTACTTC. Translated, it gives CASNGGPQETQYF.